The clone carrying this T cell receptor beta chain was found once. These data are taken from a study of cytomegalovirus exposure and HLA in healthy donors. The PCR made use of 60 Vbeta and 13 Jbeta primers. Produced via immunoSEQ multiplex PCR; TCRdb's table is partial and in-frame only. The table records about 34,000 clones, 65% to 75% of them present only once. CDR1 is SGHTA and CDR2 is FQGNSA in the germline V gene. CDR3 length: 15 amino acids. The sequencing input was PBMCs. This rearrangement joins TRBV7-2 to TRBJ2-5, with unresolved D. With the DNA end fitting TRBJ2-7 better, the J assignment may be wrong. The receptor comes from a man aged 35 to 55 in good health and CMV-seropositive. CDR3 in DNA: TGTGCCAGCAGCTTTTCTCAAACTGTAGCCTACGAGCAGTACTTC. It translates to CASSFSQTVAYEQYF.